These 6 T cell receptor beta chains were all obtained from the same sample, sequenced in a study of PD-L1 blockade in urothelial cancer. The time point denotes: pretreatment peripheral blood. The repertoire was sequenced with immunoSEQ multiplex PCR; TCRdb's copy has only in-frame clones and lacks some. The sample has roughly 40,000 clones, 80% to 95% seen once. This specimen consisted of PBMCs, obtained around atezolizumab (anti-PD-L1) treatment. Receptors were obtained from a woman aged 60-75 years with urothelial cancer.

The chain couples TRBV30 to TRBJ1-1, with D possibly TRBD1 on 5 matching bases. The CDR3 is 13 residues long. Trimming took off 4 bases at V and 0 bases at J, with 9 bases between the two ends. The germline gives CDR1 GTSNPN, CDR2 SVGIG (reference sequence). In nucleotides, the CDR3 is TGTGCCTGGATCCGGACAATGAACACTGAAGCTTTCTTT. It translates to CAWIRTMNTEAFF.

The gene calls are TRBV7-2 and TRBJ1-2, with TRBD1 matching over 7 bases. The CDR3 sequence is 15 residues long. The germline V gene has CDR1 SGHTA and CDR2 FQGNSA. V was pared by 0 bases and J by 2 bases, with 3 bases of the junction left unmatched. The DNA for the CDR3 is TGTGCCAGCAGCTTAGCGTTGACAGGGAACTATGGCTACACCTTC. This translates into CASSLALTGNYGYTF.

J is TRBJ1-3 and V is TRBV19, with D maybe TRBD1 (5 bases). The CDR3 has 14 amino acids. Germline CDR1 and CDR2: LNHDA and SQIVND (reference sequence). V dropped 3 bases and J dropped 4 bases, with 10 bases sitting between them. The CDR3 nucleotides are TGTGCCAGTAGTATTTGGACATCAGGAAACACCATATATTTT. This encodes CASSIWTSGNTIYF.

The V gene is TRBV19, the J gene TRBJ1-2, with a possible D match to TRBD1 (6 bases). This CDR3 has 13 amino acids. Germline assignment: CDR1 LNHDA and CDR2 SQIVND (reference sequence). V was trimmed by 5 bases and J by 3 bases, leaving 10 bases between them. In DNA form, the CDR3 reads TGTGCCAGTAGTTGGGGGCCTGACTATGGCTACACCTTC. Amino acids: CASSWGPDYGYTF.

The rearrangement uses TRBV5-6 and TRBJ2-5; D unclear. CDR1 is SGHDT and CDR2 is YYEEEE in the germline V gene. The CDR3 runs 14 residues. Between the trimmed V and J ends, which lost 2 bases and 5 bases, there was a span of 13 bases. Here the CDR3 DNA reads TGTGCCAGCAGCTTCGTAACCTCCCGGGAGACCCAGTACTTC. Encoded protein: CASSFVTSRETQYF.

This chain links TRBV27 with TRBJ2-7; tentative D call: TRBD1 (6 bases). Looked up from germline, CDR1 is MNHEY and CDR2 is SMNVEV (reference sequence). The CDR3 covers 16 residues. Trimming took off 4 bases at V and 4 bases at J, with 20 bases between the two ends. Here the CDR3 DNA reads TGTGCCAGCAGTTACAGGGTAGGGAACCCCACTTACGAGCAGTACTTC. This gives the protein CASSYRVGNPTYEQYF.